This T cell receptor beta chain was sequenced in a study of identical twins. TCRdb used MiXCR to reprocess the 5' RACE reads, holding one entry per CDR3 protein. Of approximately 300,000 distinct CDR3 sequences listed, roughly 9.8% are singletons. This clonotype was seen ten or more times. One end of the junction varies from germline; a read error may be responsible. CDR3 length equals 12 residues. Germline-derived CDR1 and CDR2 are SSHAT and FNYEAQ (reference sequence). The same sample was also studied in work on yellow fever vaccine responses in identical twins.

The chain combines TRBV7-7 with TRBJ2-2, with D hard to call. The sequence came from a woman between 18 and 30 years old in good health. Sequences were obtained from CD8+ T cells sorted from blood. The CDR3 reads CASSDRGGELFF. DNA of the CDR3: TGTGCTAGCAGCGACCGTGGCGGGGAGCTGTTTTTT.